This TCR beta chain came from a study of blood T cells in healthy people across ages. Notes on this clonotype: Its specificity is not known.

Germline assignment: CDR1 SGHTA and CDR2 FQGNSA. The CDR3 totals 15 residues. J gave up 9 bases and V 1 base, and 7 bases lay outside the gene matches. Study results and caveats: Diversity was estimated from one million T cells, and these estimates were considered underestimates. No one knew whether donors had CMV, which possibly confounded expanded clonotype changes.

Through a sample-barcoded 5' primer and a J-beta primer mix, a second PCR was run for 7 to 11 cycles. TCRdb re-derived calls from the 5' RACE reads in MiXCR, one entry per CDR3 protein. This sample has approximately 810,000 distinct CDR3 sequences, with around 36% found just once. The clonotype was recovered from a man in his late teens or twenties in good health. Source material: blood. The rearrangement joins TRBV7-2 to TRBJ1-3; 9 bases fit TRBD1. CDR3 DNA sequence: TGTGCCAGCAGCTTAGATCGGGACAGGGAACGCACCATATATTTT. Protein sequence: CASSLDRDRERTIYF.